The T cell receptor beta chain described here comes from a study of cytomegalovirus exposure and HLA in healthy donors. Study-wide results and limits: Relative to equally common others, HLA-associated TCR beta chains showed greater clonal expansion in a later analysis.

This PCR relied on a set of 60 Vbeta primers and 13 Jbeta primers. TCRdb's copy holds only in-frame clones and misses some; the assay was immunoSEQ multiplex PCR. The sample holds about 130,000 clones, roughly 70% seen once. This CDR3 has 20 amino acids. Germline trimming cut 5 bases from V and 7 bases from J; bases unmatched to any gene: 24. Germline V gene lookup returns CDR1 MGHRA and CDR2 YSYEKL. On this clone: Its antigen is unidentified.

V usage is TRBV4-1 and J usage is TRBJ2-1; TRBD1 matches at 9 bases. The origin of this receptor is a man between 40 and 49 years old in good health and CMV-seronegative. What was sequenced was PBMCs. CDR3 region: CASSDTTRAWGDRGSNEQFF. CDR3 bases: TGCGCCAGCAGCGACACAACAAGGGCCTGGGGCGACAGGGGGTCAAATGAGCAGTTCTTC.